The 21 T cell receptor beta chains in this list originate from one sample, sequenced in a study of blood T cell repertoires in COVID-19. Produced via immunoSEQ multiplex PCR; TCRdb's table is partial and in-frame only. The sample yields 70,000 to 95,000 clones, about 92% seen once. Input material: peripheral blood. All receptors derive from a man aged 45-65 years with acute or convalescent COVID-19.

The CDR3: CASSLRRGRGLTDTQYF. CDR3 bases: TGTGCCAGCAGCTTAAGGAGAGGGAGGGGACTCACAGATACGCAGTATTTT. The gene calls are TRBV7-8 and TRBJ2-3; TRBD2 aligns across 7 bases. In germline, CDR1 is SGHVS, CDR2 FQNEAQ. CDR3 size: 17 residues. V lost 2 bases to trimming and J lost 2 bases; unmatched junction nucleotides: 10.

CDR3 DNA: TGTGCCAGCAGTTCCGGGACAGGGGGTAACTCCCTTTACAATGAGCAGTTCTTC. Protein sequence: CASSSGTGGNSLYNEQFF. The chain combines TRBV28 with TRBJ2-1; TRBD1 agrees at 11 bases. V shed 4 bases, J shed 4 bases, and the junction held 12 bases outside the gene matches. This CDR3 contains 18 residues. CDR1 is MDHEN and CDR2 is SYDVKM in the germline V gene.

The chain is built from TRBV28 and TRBJ2-6, with a possible D match to TRBD1 (5 bases). CDR1 and CDR2 from the germline V gene are MDHEN and SYDVKM. V was trimmed by 7 bases and J by 0 bases, leaving 19 bases between them. The CDR3 has 18 residues. CDR3 amino acids: CASTIVGTGRSGANVLTF. The CDR3 DNA reads TGTGCCAGCACCATTGTGGGAACAGGCCGCTCTGGGGCCAACGTCCTGACTTTC. Full variable domain (rest looked up from reference TRBV28 and TRBJ2-6): DVKVTQSSRYLVKRTGEKVFLECVQDMDHENMFWYRQDPGLGLRLIYFSYDVKMKEKGDIPEGYSVSREKKERFSLILESASTNQTSMYLCASTIVGTGRSGANVLTFGAGSRLTVL.

The genes are TRBV27 and TRBJ1-1; D might be TRBD1 (6 bases). V was pared by 5 bases and J by 1 base, with 20 bases between. This CDR3 has 17 amino acids. The V gene's germline CDR1 is MNHEY and CDR2 SMNVEV (reference sequence). In DNA form, the CDR3 reads TGTGCCAGCAGTCAAAGGGACAATATTAAAGGGAACACTGAAGCTTTCTTT. As protein: CASSQRDNIKGNTEAFF.

The chain employs TRBV12-5 and TRBJ1-2, with D hard to call. This CDR3 comprises 12 residues. Germline CDR1 and CDR2: LGHNT and FRNRAP. With 3 bases removed from V and 5 bases from J, the gap between germline ends came to 7 bases. The DNA for the CDR3 is TGTGCTAGTGGTTTTCCCGGGTATGGCTACACCTTC. It codes for CASGFPGYGYTF.

This chain connects TRBV27 to TRBJ1-4; D might be TRBD1 (6 bases). Germline CDR1 MNHEY, CDR2 SMNVEV (reference sequence). The CDR3 sequence is 15 residues long. Trimming stripped 5 bases from V and 8 bases from J, with 18 bases between. CDR3 region: CASSPYRELEEKLFF. As DNA, the CDR3 is TGTGCCAGCAGTCCCTACAGGGAATTAGAAGAAAAACTGTTTTTT.

This chain links TRBV9 with TRBJ2-3; D remains unclear. Germline V gene sequence: CDR1 SGDLS, CDR2 YYNGEE. The CDR3 length is 14 residues. V was pared by 0 bases and J by 4 bases, with 9 bases between. In DNA, the CDR3 is TGTGCCAGCAGCGTAGGTTGGCTCGCAGATACGCAGTATTTT. This sequence encodes CASSVGWLADTQYF.

This rearrangement joins TRBV27 to TRBJ1-6; D call uncertain. The CDR3 loop spans 13 amino acids. Trimming pared 6 bases from V and 7 bases from J, leaving 10 bases between. CDR1 is MNHEY and CDR2 is SMNVEV in the germline V gene (reference sequence). In DNA form, the CDR3 reads TGTGCCAGCAGATGGACTTCAAATTCACCCCTCCACTTT. Encoded protein: CASRWTSNSPLHF.

The rearrangement joins TRBV4-1 to TRBJ1-1, with a weak D call TRBD1 (5 bases). Trimming pared 1 base from V and 10 bases from J, leaving 16 bases between. CDR1 and CDR2 from the germline V gene are MGHRA and YSYEKL. This CDR3 spans 14 amino acids. CDR3 amino acids: CASSQVGRVEGAFF. In DNA form, the CDR3 reads TGCGCCAGCAGCCAAGTCGGCAGGGTGGAAGGAGCTTTCTTT.

J is TRBJ2-3 and V is TRBV7-9; 9 positions match TRBD2. Germline V gene sequence: CDR1 SEHNR, CDR2 FQNEAQ (reference sequence). This CDR3 comprises 15 residues. Losses at the gene ends were 5 bases for V and 2 bases for J; bases not matched to a gene: 5. CDR3 protein: CASSALAGTTDTQYF. The CDR3 DNA sequence: TGTGCCAGCAGCGCCCTAGCGGGAACCACAGATACGCAGTATTTT.

V is TRBV15 and J is TRBJ2-3; 7 positions agree with TRBD2. The V segment lost 3 bases and the J segment 4 bases; nucleotides outside the gene matches: 4. Germline lookup yields CDR1 LNHNV and CDR2 YYDKDF (reference sequence). There are 14 residues in the CDR3. The CDR3 region is CATSSGEGPDTQYF. The CDR3 DNA follows: TGTGCCACCAGCAGTGGGGAGGGTCCAGATACGCAGTATTTT.

This chain links TRBV6-5 with TRBJ2-1; D unresolved. The V gene lost 4 bases and the J gene lost 6 bases, with 10 bases spanning the gap. The CDR3 totals 13 residues. CDR1 is MNHEY and CDR2 is SVGAGI in the germline V gene. For the CDR3, the DNA is TGTGCCAGCAGTTCCCAAATTCCCAATGAGCAGTTCTTC. It yields the protein CASSSQIPNEQFF.

This chain links TRBV6-1 with TRBJ2-7; tentatively, D is TRBD2 (6 bases). V was cut by 3 bases and J by 4 bases, with 16 bases left in between. From germline, CDR1 is MNHNS and CDR2 SASEGT. The CDR3 length is 15 residues. The CDR3 DNA follows: TGTGCCAGCAGTGATCACGGAGGGAGGAGGTACGAGCAGTACTTC. It codes for CASSDHGGRRYEQYF.

The genes are TRBV29-1 and TRBJ1-4; 7 positions match TRBD1. Germline V gives CDR1 SQVTM, CDR2 ANQGSEA. This CDR3 has 14 residues. Germline trimming cut 4 bases from V and 6 bases from J; bases unmatched to any gene: 8. This CDR3 is CSVATGRSDEKLFF. In DNA form, the CDR3 reads TGCAGCGTTGCGACAGGGAGGTCTGATGAAAAACTGTTTTTT.

The J gene is TRBJ1-5, the V gene TRBV19, with 10 positions matching TRBD1. The V gene end was trimmed by 5 bases and the J gene end by 5 bases; junction bases not matched to a gene: 6. Germline V lookup: CDR1 LNHDA, CDR2 SQIVND (reference sequence). There are 15 residues in the CDR3. CDR3: CASSARDRGDQPQHF. CDR3 sequence (DNA): TGTGCCAGTAGTGCGCGGGACAGGGGAGATCAGCCCCAGCATTTT.

This rearrangement joins TRBV4-1 to TRBJ1-4, with TRBD1 as a possible D gene (5 bases). The germline gives CDR1 MGHRA, CDR2 YSYEKL. The CDR3 totals 15 residues. Trimming removed 4 bases at V and 2 bases at J, with 11 bases between. The CDR3 DNA is TGCGCCAGCAGCCGGGGTGCAGGGACTAATGAAAAACTGTTTTTT. It specifies CASSRGAGTNEKLFF.

The chain carries TRBV27 and TRBJ2-6; 10 bases agree with TRBD1. The V segment lost 4 bases and the J segment 2 bases; nucleotides outside the gene matches: 5. This CDR3 has 17 amino acids. From germline, CDR1 is MNHEY and CDR2 SMNVEV (reference sequence). The CDR3 protein is CASSWRGTGAGANVLTF. The CDR3 bases are TGTGCCAGCAGTTGGAGAGGGACAGGGGCTGGGGCCAACGTCCTGACTTTC.

The V call is TRBV4-1, the J call TRBJ2-3; TRBD1 agrees at 9 bases. The junction had 9 bases not matched to a gene; V was cut back by 6 bases and J by 5 bases. There are 15 residues in the CDR3. CDR1 and CDR2 from the germline V gene are MGHRA and YSYEKL. CDR3 sequence: CASSRGGTGLDTQYF. The CDR3 nucleotides are TGCGCCAGCAGTCGAGGCGGGACAGGGCTAGATACGCAGTATTTT.

The V and J genes are TRBV4-1 and TRBJ1-1, with D possibly being TRBD1 (6 bases). Germline V gives CDR1 MGHRA, CDR2 YSYEKL. The CDR3 covers 15 residues. With 2 bases removed from V and 4 bases from J, the gap between germline ends came to 14 bases. The CDR3 is CASSQLTGFATEAFF. The DNA of the CDR3 is TGCGCCAGCAGCCAACTAACAGGGTTTGCCACTGAAGCTTTCTTT.

The CDR3 region is CASSLSVTGELFF. The DNA for the CDR3 is TGTGCCAGCAGTTTATCCGTAACCGGGGAGCTGTTTTTT. V usage is TRBV28 and J usage is TRBJ2-2; D not resolved. Germline V lookup: CDR1 MDHEN, CDR2 SYDVKM. The V gene lost 1 base and the J gene lost 5 bases, with 5 bases spanning the gap. The CDR3 totals 13 residues.

The gene calls are TRBV6-5 and TRBJ2-1; D is undetermined. The CDR3 runs 14 residues. Germline lookup yields CDR1 MNHEY and CDR2 SVGAGI. V lost 7 bases to trimming and J lost 6 bases, with 16 bases between them. The chain's CDR3 is CASTSLVAINEQFF. DNA of the CDR3: TGTGCCAGCACCTCCTTGGTAGCCATCAATGAGCAGTTCTTC.